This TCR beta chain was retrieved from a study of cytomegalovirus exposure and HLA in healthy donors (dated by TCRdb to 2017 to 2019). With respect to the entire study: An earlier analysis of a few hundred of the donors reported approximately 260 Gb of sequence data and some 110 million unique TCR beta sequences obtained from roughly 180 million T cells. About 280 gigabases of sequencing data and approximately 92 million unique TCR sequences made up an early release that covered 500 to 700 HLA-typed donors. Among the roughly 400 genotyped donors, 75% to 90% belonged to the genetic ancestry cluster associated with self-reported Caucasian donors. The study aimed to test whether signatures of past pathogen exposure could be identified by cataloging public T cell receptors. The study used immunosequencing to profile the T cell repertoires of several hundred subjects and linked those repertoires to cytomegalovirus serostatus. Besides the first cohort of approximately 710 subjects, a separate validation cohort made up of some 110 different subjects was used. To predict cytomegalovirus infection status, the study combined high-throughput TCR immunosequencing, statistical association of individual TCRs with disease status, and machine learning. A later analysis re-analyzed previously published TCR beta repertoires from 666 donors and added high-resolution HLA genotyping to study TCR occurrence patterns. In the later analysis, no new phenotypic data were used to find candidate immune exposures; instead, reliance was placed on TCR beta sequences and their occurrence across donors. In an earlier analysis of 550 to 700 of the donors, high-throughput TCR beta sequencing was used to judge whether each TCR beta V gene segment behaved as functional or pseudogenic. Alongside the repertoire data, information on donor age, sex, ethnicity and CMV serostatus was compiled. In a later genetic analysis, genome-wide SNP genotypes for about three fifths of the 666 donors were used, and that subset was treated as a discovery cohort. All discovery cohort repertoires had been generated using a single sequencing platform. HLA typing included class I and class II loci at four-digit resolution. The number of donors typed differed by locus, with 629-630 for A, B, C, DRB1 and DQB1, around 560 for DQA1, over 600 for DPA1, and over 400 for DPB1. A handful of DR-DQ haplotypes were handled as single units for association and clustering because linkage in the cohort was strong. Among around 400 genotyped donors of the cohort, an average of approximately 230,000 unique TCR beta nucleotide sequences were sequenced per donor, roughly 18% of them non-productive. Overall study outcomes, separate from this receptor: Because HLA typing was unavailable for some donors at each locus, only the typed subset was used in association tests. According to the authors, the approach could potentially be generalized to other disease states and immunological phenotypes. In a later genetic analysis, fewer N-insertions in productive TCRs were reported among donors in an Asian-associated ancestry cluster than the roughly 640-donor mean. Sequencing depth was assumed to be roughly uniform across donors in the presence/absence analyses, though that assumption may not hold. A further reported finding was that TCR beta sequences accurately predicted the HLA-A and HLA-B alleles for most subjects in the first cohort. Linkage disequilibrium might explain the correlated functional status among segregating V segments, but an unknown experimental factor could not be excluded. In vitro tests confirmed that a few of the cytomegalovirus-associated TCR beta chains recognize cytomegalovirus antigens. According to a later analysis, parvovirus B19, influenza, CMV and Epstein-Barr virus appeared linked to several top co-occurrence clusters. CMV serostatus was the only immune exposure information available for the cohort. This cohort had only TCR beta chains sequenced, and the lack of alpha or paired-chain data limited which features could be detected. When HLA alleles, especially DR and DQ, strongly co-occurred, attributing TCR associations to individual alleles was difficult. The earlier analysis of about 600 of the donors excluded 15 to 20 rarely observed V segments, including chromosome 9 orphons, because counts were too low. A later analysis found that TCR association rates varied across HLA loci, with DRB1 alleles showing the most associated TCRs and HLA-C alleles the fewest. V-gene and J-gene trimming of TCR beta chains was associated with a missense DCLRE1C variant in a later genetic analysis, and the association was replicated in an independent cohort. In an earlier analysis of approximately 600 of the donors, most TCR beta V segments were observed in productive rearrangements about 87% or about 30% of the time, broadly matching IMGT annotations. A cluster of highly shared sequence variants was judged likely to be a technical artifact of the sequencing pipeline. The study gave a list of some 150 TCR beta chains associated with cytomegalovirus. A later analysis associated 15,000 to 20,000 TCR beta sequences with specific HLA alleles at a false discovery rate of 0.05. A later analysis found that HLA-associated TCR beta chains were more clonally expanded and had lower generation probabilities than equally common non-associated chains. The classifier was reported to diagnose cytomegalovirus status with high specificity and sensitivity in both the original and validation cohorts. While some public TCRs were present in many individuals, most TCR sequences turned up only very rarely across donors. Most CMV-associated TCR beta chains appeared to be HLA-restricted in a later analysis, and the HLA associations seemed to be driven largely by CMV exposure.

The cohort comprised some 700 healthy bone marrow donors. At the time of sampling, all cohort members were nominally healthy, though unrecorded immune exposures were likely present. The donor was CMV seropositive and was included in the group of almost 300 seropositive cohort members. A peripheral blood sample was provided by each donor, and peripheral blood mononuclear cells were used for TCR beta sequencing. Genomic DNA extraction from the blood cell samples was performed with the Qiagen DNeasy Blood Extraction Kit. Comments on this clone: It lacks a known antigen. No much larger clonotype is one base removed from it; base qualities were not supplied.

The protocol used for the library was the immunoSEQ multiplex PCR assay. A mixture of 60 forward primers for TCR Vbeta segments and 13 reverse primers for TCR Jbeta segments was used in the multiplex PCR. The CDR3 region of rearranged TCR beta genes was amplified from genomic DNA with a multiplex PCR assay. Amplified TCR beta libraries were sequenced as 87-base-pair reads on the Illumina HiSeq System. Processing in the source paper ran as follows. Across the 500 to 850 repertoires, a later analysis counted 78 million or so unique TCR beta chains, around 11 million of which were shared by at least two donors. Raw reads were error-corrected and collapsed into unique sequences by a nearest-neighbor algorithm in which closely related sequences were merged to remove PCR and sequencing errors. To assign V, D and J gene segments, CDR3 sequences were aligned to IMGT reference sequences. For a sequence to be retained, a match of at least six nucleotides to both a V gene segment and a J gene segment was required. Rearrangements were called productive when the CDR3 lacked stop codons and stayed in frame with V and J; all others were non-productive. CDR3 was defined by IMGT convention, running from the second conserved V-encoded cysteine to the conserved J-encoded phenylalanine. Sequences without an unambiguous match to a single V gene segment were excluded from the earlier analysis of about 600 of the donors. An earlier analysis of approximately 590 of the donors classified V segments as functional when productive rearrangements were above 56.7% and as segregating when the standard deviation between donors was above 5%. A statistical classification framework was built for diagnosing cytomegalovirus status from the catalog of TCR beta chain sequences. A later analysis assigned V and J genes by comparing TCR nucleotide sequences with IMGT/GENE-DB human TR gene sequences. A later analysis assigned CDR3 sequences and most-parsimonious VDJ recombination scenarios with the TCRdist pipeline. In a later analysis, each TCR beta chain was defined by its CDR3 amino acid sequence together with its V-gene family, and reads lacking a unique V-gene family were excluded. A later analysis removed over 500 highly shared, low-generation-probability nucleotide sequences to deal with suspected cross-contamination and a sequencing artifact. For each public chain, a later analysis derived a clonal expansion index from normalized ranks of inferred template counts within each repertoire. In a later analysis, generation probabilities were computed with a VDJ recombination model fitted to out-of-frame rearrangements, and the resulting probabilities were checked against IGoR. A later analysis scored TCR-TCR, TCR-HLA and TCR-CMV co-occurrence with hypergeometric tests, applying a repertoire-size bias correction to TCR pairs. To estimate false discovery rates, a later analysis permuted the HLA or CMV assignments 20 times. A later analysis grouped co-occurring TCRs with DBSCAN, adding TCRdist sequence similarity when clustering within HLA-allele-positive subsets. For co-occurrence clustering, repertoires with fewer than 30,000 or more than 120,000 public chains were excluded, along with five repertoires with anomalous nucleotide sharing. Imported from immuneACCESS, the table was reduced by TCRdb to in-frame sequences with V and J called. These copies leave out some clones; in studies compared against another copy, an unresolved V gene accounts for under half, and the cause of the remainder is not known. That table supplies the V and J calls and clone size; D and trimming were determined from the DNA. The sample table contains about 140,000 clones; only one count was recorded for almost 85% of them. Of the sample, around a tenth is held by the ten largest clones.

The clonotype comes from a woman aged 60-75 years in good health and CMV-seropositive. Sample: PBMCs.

The CDR3 has the sequence CASSLGRIEQYF. The DNA sequence is TGTGCCAGCAGCTTGGGGAGGATTGAGCAGTACTTC. The V and J segments used are TRBV11-2 and TRBJ2-7; TRBD2 could be the D gene, as 6 bases match. The trim is 3 bases for V and 7 bases for J, with a gap of 10 bases between the germline ends. Its CDR3 holds 12 amino acids, cysteine through phenylalanine. The entry retains the CDR3 DNA only, 36 bases that are in frame from base 1. Reading the germline V gene gives CDR1 SGHAT and CDR2 FQNNGV.